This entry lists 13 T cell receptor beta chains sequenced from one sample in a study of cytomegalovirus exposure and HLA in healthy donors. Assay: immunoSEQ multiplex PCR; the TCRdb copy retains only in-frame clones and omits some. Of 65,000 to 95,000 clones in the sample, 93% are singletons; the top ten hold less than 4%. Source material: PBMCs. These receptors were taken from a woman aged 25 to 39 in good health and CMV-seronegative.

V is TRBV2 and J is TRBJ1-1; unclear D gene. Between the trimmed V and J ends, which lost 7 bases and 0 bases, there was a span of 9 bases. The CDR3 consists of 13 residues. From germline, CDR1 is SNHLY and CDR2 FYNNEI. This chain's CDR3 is CASMEEMNTEAFF. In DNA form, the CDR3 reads TGTGCCAGCATGGAGGAGATGAACACTGAAGCTTTCTTT.

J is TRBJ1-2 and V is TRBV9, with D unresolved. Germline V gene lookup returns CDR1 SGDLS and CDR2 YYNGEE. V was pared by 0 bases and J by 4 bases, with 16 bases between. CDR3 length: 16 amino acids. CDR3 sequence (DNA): TGTGCCAGCAGCGTAGACGCGAGTTGGGCGACCTATGGCTACACCTTC. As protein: CASSVDASWATYGYTF.

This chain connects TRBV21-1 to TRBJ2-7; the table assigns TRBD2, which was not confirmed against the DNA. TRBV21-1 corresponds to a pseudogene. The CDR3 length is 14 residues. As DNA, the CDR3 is TGTGCCAGCAGCAATATGGGCGGGAGCTACGAGCAGTACTTC. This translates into CASSNMGGSYEQYF.

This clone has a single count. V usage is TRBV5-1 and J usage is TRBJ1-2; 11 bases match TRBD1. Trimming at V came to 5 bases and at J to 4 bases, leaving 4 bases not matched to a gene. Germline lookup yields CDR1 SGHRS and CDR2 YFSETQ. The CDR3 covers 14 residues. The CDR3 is CASRADRGPYGYTF. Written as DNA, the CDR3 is TGCGCCAGCAGAGCGGACAGGGGGCCCTATGGCTACACCTTC.

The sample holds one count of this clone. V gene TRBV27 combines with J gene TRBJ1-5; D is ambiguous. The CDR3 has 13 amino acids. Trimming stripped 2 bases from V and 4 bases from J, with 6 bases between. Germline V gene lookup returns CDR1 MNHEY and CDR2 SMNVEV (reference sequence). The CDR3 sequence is CASSLGRNQPQHF. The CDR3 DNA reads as TGTGCCAGCAGTTTAGGGAGAAATCAGCCCCAGCATTTT.

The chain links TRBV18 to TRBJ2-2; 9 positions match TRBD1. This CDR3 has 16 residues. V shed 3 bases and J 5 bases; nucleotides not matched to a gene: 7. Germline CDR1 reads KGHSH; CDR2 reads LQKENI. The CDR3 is CASSPWTGERTGELFF. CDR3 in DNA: TGTGCCAGCTCACCCTGGACAGGGGAGCGAACCGGGGAGCTGTTTTTT.

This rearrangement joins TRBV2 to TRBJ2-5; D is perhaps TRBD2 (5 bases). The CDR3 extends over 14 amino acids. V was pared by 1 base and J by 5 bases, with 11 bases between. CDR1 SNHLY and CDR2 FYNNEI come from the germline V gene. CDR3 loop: CASSEVGVPETQYF. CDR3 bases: TGTGCCAGCAGTGAAGTCGGGGTTCCGGAGACCCAGTACTTC.

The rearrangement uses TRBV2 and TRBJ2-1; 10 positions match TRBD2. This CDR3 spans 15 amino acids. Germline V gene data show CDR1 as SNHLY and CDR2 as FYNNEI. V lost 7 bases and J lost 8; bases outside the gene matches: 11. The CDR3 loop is CASTDKPSGSYEQFF. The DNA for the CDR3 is TGTGCCAGCACCGATAAACCTAGCGGGAGTTATGAGCAGTTCTTC.

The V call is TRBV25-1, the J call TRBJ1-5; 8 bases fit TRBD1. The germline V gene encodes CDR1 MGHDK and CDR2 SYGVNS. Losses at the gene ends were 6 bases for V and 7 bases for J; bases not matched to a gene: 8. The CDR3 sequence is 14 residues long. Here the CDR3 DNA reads TGTGCCAGCAGGGATTCAGGGGGCCGCCAGCCCCAGCATTTT. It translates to CASRDSGGRQPQHF.

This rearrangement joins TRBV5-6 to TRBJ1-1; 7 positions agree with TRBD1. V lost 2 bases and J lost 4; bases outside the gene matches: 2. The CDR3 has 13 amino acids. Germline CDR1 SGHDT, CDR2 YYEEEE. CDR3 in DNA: TGTGCCAGCAGCTTTAGACAGGGCACTGAAGCTTTCTTT. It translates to CASSFRQGTEAFF.

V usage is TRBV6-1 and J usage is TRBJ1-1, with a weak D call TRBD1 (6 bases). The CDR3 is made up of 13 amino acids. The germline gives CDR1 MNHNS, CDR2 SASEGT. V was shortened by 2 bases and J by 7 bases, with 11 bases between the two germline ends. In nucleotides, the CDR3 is TGTGCCAGCAGTGAACAGGGGTGGGTTGAAGCTTTCTTT. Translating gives CASSEQGWVEAFF.

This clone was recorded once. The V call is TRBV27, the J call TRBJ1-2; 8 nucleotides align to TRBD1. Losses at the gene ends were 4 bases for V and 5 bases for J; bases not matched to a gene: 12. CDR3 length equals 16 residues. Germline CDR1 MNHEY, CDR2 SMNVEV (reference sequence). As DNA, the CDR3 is TGTGCCAGCAGTTGGGGACAGGCCGGGAGACCTTATGGCTACACCTTC. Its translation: CASSWGQAGRPYGYTF.

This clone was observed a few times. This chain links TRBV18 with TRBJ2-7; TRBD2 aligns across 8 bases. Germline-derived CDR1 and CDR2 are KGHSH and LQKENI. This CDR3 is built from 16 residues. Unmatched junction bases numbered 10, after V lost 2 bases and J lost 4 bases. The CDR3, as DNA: TGTGCCAGCTCACCATACGGTCGGGAGGGCCCTTACGAGCAGTACTTC. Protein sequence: CASSPYGREGPYEQYF. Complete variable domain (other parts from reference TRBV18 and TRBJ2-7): NAGVMQNPRHLVRRRGQEARLRCSPMKGHSHVYWYRQLPEEGLKFMVYLQKENIIDESGMPKERFSAEFPKEGPSILRIQQVVRGDSAAYFCASSPYGREGPYEQYFGPGTRLTVT.